The 30 T cell receptor beta chains below all came from one sample that was sequenced in a study of blood T cell repertoires in COVID-19. Sequenced by immunoSEQ multiplex PCR; TCRdb stores in-frame clones only, minus some. This sample has approximately 210,000 clones, with less than 90% found just once. Sequencing was performed on peripheral blood. These receptors all stem from a human donor in a cohort sampled during active COVID-19.

The V and J genes are TRBV6-6 and TRBJ1-2; D remains unclear. Trimming took off 5 bases at V and 5 bases at J, with 12 bases between the two ends. From germline, CDR1 is MNHNY and CDR2 SVGAGI (reference sequence). This CDR3 has 13 residues. The CDR3 here is CASSPSNRYGYTF. CDR3 nucleotides: TGTGCCAGCAGTCCCTCGAACAGATATGGCTACACCTTC.

V gene TRBV5-1 combines with J gene TRBJ1-1; the D gene is possibly TRBD1 (5 bases). Germline V gene data show CDR1 as SGHRS and CDR2 as YFSETQ. Trimming pared 1 base from V and 1 base from J, leaving 11 bases between. CDR3 length: 15 amino acids. The CDR3 nucleotides read TGCGCCAGCAGCTTGTTTGAGACAGCGAACACTGAAGCTTTCTTT. This gives the protein CASSLFETANTEAFF.

The V gene is TRBV10-1, the J gene TRBJ2-1; TRBD1 might be the D (6 bases). CDR1 and CDR2 from the germline V gene are WNHNN and SYGVQD (reference sequence). This CDR3 has 13 amino acids. V was cut by 3 bases and J by 7 bases, with 10 bases left in between. CDR3 sequence: CASSDPGENEQFF. CDR3 sequence (DNA): TGCGCCAGCAGTGATCCAGGGGAGAATGAGCAGTTCTTC.

The CDR3 reads CASSPGQGMDQPQHF. The CDR3 bases are TGCGCCAGCAGCCCCGGACAGGGGATGGATCAGCCCCAGCATTTT. The J gene is TRBJ1-5, the V gene TRBV5-1; TRBD1 aligns across 9 bases. The germline V gene has CDR1 SGHRS and CDR2 YFSETQ. V shed 4 bases and J 5 bases; nucleotides not matched to a gene: 7. The CDR3 has 15 amino acids.

This chain joins TRBV18 and TRBJ2-7; tentatively, D is TRBD1 (6 bases). Germline CDR1 and CDR2: KGHSH and LQKENI. Trimming removed 5 bases at V and 7 bases at J, with 12 bases between. This CDR3 contains 12 residues. CDR3 in DNA: TGTGCCAGCTCATCAGGGGCCAGGGAGCAGTACGTC. Protein: CASSSGAREQYV.

This chain links TRBV15 with TRBJ1-5; D gene ambiguous. This CDR3 is 13 amino acids long. Deletions cut 1 base from V and 7 bases from J, with 8 bases between. Germline CDR1 LNHNV, CDR2 YYDKDF (reference sequence). In nucleotides, the CDR3 is TGTGCCACCAGCAGAGTTGGCGGACAGCCCCAGCATTTT. This gives the protein CATSRVGGQPQHF.

The chain couples TRBV19 to TRBJ2-7, with 12 nucleotides matching TRBD1. The germline gives CDR1 LNHDA, CDR2 SQIVND (reference sequence). V dropped 5 bases and J dropped 7; count of bases not matched to a gene: 6. The CDR3 totals 14 residues. The CDR3 sequence is CASSSGQGAGEQYF. As DNA, the CDR3 is TGTGCCAGTAGTTCGGGACAGGGGGCAGGAGAGCAGTACTTC. Drawing the rest from reference TRBV19 and TRBJ2-7, the complete variable domain is DGGITQSPKYLFRKEGQNVTLSCEQNLNHDAMYWYRQDPGQGLRLIYYSQIVNDFQKGDIAEGYSVSREKKESFPLTVTSAQKNPTAFYLCASSSGQGAGEQYFGPGTRLTVT.

This clone was observed a single time. V is TRBV6-5 and J is TRBJ1-5; TRBD1 aligns across 7 bases. The CDR3 has 14 amino acids. CDR1 and CDR2 from the germline V gene are MNHEY and SVGAGI. J gave up 4 bases and V 5 bases, and 5 bases lay outside the gene matches. CDR3 nucleotide sequence: TGTGCCAGCAGTACCGCAGGGGGGAATCAGCCCCAGCATTTT. Translation gives CASSTAGGNQPQHF.

There are a few counts of this clone. The CDR3 is CASSEATGSMIKGEKLFF. The CDR3 bases are TGTGCCAGCAGTGAAGCAACAGGCTCCATGATAAAGGGCGAAAAACTGTTTTTT. The J gene is TRBJ1-4, the V gene TRBV6-1; weak D call: TRBD1 (5 bases). V was shortened by 0 bases and J by 8 bases, with 22 bases between the two germline ends. The CDR3 runs to 18 residues. Per the germline V gene, CDR1 is MNHNS and CDR2 is SASEGT.

The table lists this clone with a count of one. The chain links TRBV3-1 (or the pseudogene TRBV3-2) to TRBJ1-1, with D maybe TRBD1 (6 bases). The germline V gene has CDR1 LGHDT and CDR2 YNNKEL (reference sequence). V was clipped by 6 bases and J by 1 base, with 12 bases between them. The CDR3 contains 14 residues. CDR3 sequence (DNA): TGTGCCAGCAGAGTCGGGACACGGAACACTGAAGCTTTCTTT. This sequence encodes CASRVGTRNTEAFF.

In regard to this clone: Other DNA sequences in this specimen translate into the identical CDR3. The chain combines TRBV9 with TRBJ2-3, with TRBD2 matching over 8 bases. The V segment lost 0 bases and the J segment 5 bases; nucleotides outside the gene matches: 2. Germline CDR1 SGDLS, CDR2 YYNGEE. CDR3 length: 14 residues. Here the CDR3 DNA reads TGTGCCAGCAGCGTAGTGAGCGGGGGAGATACGCAGTATTTT. As protein: CASSVVSGGDTQYF.

The table lists this clone with a few counts. The chain combines TRBV7-3 with TRBJ1-2; no firm D call. Looked up from germline, CDR1 is SGHTA and CDR2 is FQGTGA. Trimming took off 5 bases at V and 5 bases at J, with 12 bases between the two ends. This CDR3 spans 13 amino acids. CDR3 sequence: CASSVDGNYGYTF. CDR3 bases: TGTGCCAGCAGCGTGGACGGGAATTATGGCTACACCTTC. The full variable domain, in which reference TRBV7-3 and TRBJ1-2 provide the parts outside the CDR3, is GAGVSQTPSNKVTEKGKYVELRCDPISGHTALYWYRQSLGQGPEFLIYFQGTGAADDSGLPNDRFFAVRPEGSVSTLKIQRTERGDSAVYLCASSVDGNYGYTFGSGTRLTVV.

The chain recombines TRBV5-1 with TRBJ1-3; D is perhaps TRBD1 (6 bases). Trimming pared 5 bases from V and 7 bases from J, leaving 13 bases between. Germline V lookup: CDR1 SGHRS, CDR2 YFSETQ. The CDR3 totals 13 residues. For the CDR3, the DNA is TGCGCCAGCAGGCAGGGGACGGGGAACACCATATATTTT. This gives the protein CASRQGTGNTIYF.

Here the CDR3 reads CASSRPGTGHVEQYF. The DNA of the CDR3 is TGTGCCAGCAGCCGCCCCGGGACTGGGCACGTAGAGCAGTACTTC. The J gene is TRBJ2-7, the V gene TRBV3-1 (or the pseudogene TRBV3-2), with TRBD2 as a possible D gene (6 bases). V lost 4 bases to trimming and J lost 7 bases, with 20 bases between them. CDR3 size: 15 residues. The germline V gene has CDR1 LGHDT and CDR2 YNNKEL (reference sequence).

The chain couples TRBV21-1 to TRBJ2-6; TRBD1 was called by the table and not checked on the DNA. TRBV21-1 is a documented pseudogene. This CDR3 is built from 20 residues. CDR3 DNA sequence: TGTGCCAGCAGCAAAGTGGAGGGGACAGGGAACGGGACTGGGGCCAACGTCCTGACTTTC. It yields the protein CASSKVEGTGNGTGANVLTF.

This chain connects TRBV5-1 to TRBJ2-3; D call uncertain. Germline V gene data show CDR1 as SGHRS and CDR2 as YFSETQ. V was clipped by 0 bases and J by 1 base, with 9 bases between them. The CDR3 is 15 residues long. The CDR3 sequence is CASSLDKSGTDTQYF. The CDR3 bases are TGCGCCAGCAGCTTGGACAAGTCCGGCACAGATACGCAGTATTTT.

This clone appeared a single time. CDR3 nucleotides: TGTGCCAGCAGTCGTACTAGAGTTATCAACGAGCAGTACTTC. Translated: CASSRTRVINEQYF. This rearrangement joins TRBV27 to TRBJ2-7; maybe TRBD2 (5 bases). CDR3 size: 14 residues. V dropped 5 bases and J dropped 5 bases, with 16 bases sitting between them. Germline V CDR1 and CDR2: MNHEY, SMNVEV (reference sequence).

The chain links TRBV12-3 or TRBV12-4 to TRBJ2-5; TRBD1 might be the D (6 bases). The CDR3 is 13 residues long. Trimming stripped 4 bases from V and 5 bases from J, with 11 bases between. The CDR3 region is CASSSGQRETQYF. DNA for the CDR3: TGTGCCAGCAGTTCAGGACAGAGGGAGACCCAGTACTTC.

The V gene is TRBV28, the J gene TRBJ1-1; the D is unclear. Trimming took 8 bases from V and 12 from J, leaving 22 bases between them. This CDR3 is built from 13 residues. Germline CDR1 is MDHEN and CDR2 is SYDVKM. This CDR3 reads CASGPSLTGKTFF. The CDR3 DNA reads TGTGCCAGCGGACCCTCCCTGACGGGGAAAACTTTCTTT.

This chain connects TRBV2 to TRBJ2-1; no definite D call. The V and J ends lost 6 bases and 2 bases respectively, with 17 bases between them. This CDR3 comprises 16 residues. Germline lookup yields CDR1 SNHLY and CDR2 FYNNEI. The CDR3 nucleotides are TGTGCCAGCAGCCGGTTCGAGATCCCCCCCTACAATGAGCAGTTCTTC. As protein: CASSRFEIPPYNEQFF.

The DNA of the CDR3 is TGTGCCAGCAGCCCATACGGACTGTCCGGGGAGCTGTTTTTT. It codes for CASSPYGLSGELFF. The chain employs TRBV11-2 and TRBJ2-2; a possible D gene is TRBD2 (5 bases). CDR3 size: 14 residues. V gave up 5 bases and J gave up 6 bases, with 13 bases separating them. Germline V CDR1 and CDR2: SGHAT, FQNNGV.

The chain couples TRBV13 to TRBJ2-3; 11 bases align to TRBD2. Germline values: CDR1 PRHDT, CDR2 FYEKMQ (reference sequence). The V gene end was trimmed by 5 bases and the J gene end by 8 bases; junction bases not matched to a gene: 9. CDR3 length equals 15 residues. The CDR3 DNA sequence: TGTGCCAGCAGCCCTAGCGGGGGGTTAGTCGGTACGCAGTATTTT. Amino acid sequence: CASSPSGGLVGTQYF.

V and J are TRBV25-1 and TRBJ2-1; TRBD2 agrees at 7 bases. This CDR3 spans 12 amino acids. Trimming at V came to 8 bases and at J to 7 bases, leaving 5 bases not matched to a gene. The germline V gene encodes CDR1 MGHDK and CDR2 SYGVNS. The CDR3: CASGGSVNEQFF. CDR3 in DNA: TGTGCCAGCGGCGGGAGTGTGAATGAGCAGTTCTTC.

The CDR3 is CASSRTPGGRNTDTQYF. In nucleotides, the CDR3 is TGCGCCAGCAGCCGAACTCCCGGGGGGCGAAACACAGATACGCAGTATTTT. The rearrangement joins TRBV4-1 to TRBJ2-3; a weak D match, TRBD2 (7 bases). CDR1 and CDR2 (germline): MGHRA, YSYEKL. The CDR3 runs to 17 residues. V lost 4 bases and J 2 bases, leaving 19 bases between the germline ends.

V and J are TRBV4-2 and TRBJ2-1; D might be TRBD1 (6 bases). CDR1 and CDR2 (germline): LGHNA, YNFKEQ. The ends were cut back, 0 bases at V and 9 bases at J, with 15 bases in the middle. The CDR3 contains 15 residues. Here the CDR3 reads CASSQDYRVLGEQFF. CDR3 DNA sequence: TGTGCCAGCAGCCAAGATTACAGGGTCCTGGGTGAGCAGTTCTTC.

This chain links TRBV5-8 with TRBJ1-2; D is possibly TRBD1 (6 bases). This CDR3 has 13 amino acids. Germline V gives CDR1 SGHTS, CDR2 YDEGEE. With 3 bases removed from V and 8 bases from J, the gap between germline ends came to 14 bases. CDR3 loop: CASSSDRIGGYTF. The DNA for the CDR3 is TGTGCCAGCAGCTCCGACAGGATTGGCGGCTACACCTTC.

The V call is TRBV10-3, the J call TRBJ2-2, with 7 bases fitting TRBD1. CDR1 is ENHRY and CDR2 is SYGVKD in the germline V gene. After removal of 10 bases from V and 5 bases from J, the junction contained 10 bases not matched to a gene. The CDR3 covers 14 residues. The CDR3 DNA reads as TGTGCCACCGCCGACAGGGTGGGGACCGGGGAGCTGTTTTTT. This codes for CATADRVGTGELFF.

The chain combines TRBV27 with TRBJ1-5; tentatively, D is TRBD1 (5 bases). V was cut by 6 bases and J by 6 bases, with 15 bases left in between. The length of the CDR3 is 14 residues. Germline assignment: CDR1 MNHEY and CDR2 SMNVEV (reference sequence). The CDR3 protein is CASSPFARAQPQHF. The CDR3 DNA is TGTGCCAGCAGCCCCTTCGCCAGGGCTCAGCCCCAGCATTTT.

This clone occurred once. The chain couples TRBV5-8 to TRBJ2-7, with TRBD1 identical over 8 bases. V dropped 4 bases and J dropped 4; count of bases not matched to a gene: 4. The germline V gene encodes CDR1 SGHTS and CDR2 YDEGEE. This CDR3 has 13 amino acids. The CDR3 protein is CASSHGTGYEQYV. CDR3 in DNA: TGTGCCAGCAGCCACGGGACAGGTTACGAGCAGTACGTC.

The genes are TRBV18 and TRBJ2-7, with D possibly being TRBD1 (5 bases). V lost 3 bases and J 5 bases, leaving 8 bases between the germline ends. CDR1 KGHSH and CDR2 LQKENI come from the germline V gene. The CDR3 is 12 amino acids. The CDR3 sequence: CASSPGADEQYF. The CDR3, as DNA: TGTGCCAGCTCACCTGGGGCCGACGAGCAGTACTTC.